This TCR beta chain was observed in a study of blood T cell repertoires in COVID-19. TCRdb's copy holds only in-frame clones and misses some; the assay was immunoSEQ multiplex PCR. Of approximately 170,000 clones listed, roughly nine tenths are singletons. The CDR3 is 15 amino acids. Germline-derived CDR1 and CDR2 are SGHNT and YYREEE (reference sequence). Trimming pared 5 bases from V and 5 bases from J, leaving 19 bases between. The chain has TRBV5-4 and TRBJ2-5; a possible D gene is TRBD2 (6 bases). The clonotype comes from a man in his 60s with active or convalescent COVID-19. The sample comprised peripheral blood. As DNA, the CDR3 is TGTGCCAGCAGTTCATGGGGGGAAGCGAGGGAGACCCAGTACTTC. This gives the protein CASSSWGEARETQYF.